This entry describes one T cell receptor beta chain. The CDR3 contains 17 residues. From germline, CDR1 is SEHNR and CDR2 FQNEAQ (reference sequence). Trimming left V 5 bases short and J 4 bases short, with 23 bases between. The data derive from a study of CD8+CD57+ T cells in acquired aplastic anemia. On the study more broadly: Yields of DNA that came from sorted CD4+ and CD8+ cells averaged about 3.3 ug.

Researchers used genomic DNA as the template to profile TCR beta VDJ and CDR3. TCRdb reprocessed the reads with MiXCR, giving one entry per CDR3 protein. Here the sample spans approximately 200,000 distinct CDR3 sequences, roughly 45% being singletons. By flow cytometry, patients selected for sequencing had shown an expansion of CD8+CD57+ cells. This sequence originates from a human donor with aplastic anemia. The genes are TRBV7-9 and TRBJ1-2, with D possibly being TRBD1 (5 bases). The sample was sorted CD4+, CD8+, or CD8+CD57+ T cells (not recorded which) from PBMCs. The CDR3 spells CASSQDRGREGGYGYTF. CDR3 bases: TGTGCCAGCAGCCAAGATCGGGGGAGGGAGGGCGGCTATGGCTACACCTTC.